These T cell receptor beta chains were read from a single sample in a study of blood T cell repertoires in COVID-19. Method: immunoSEQ multiplex PCR; TCRdb's copy keeps in-frame clones and lacks some. Of some 200,000 clones listed, less than 95% are singletons. Sequences were obtained from peripheral blood. Receptor source: a man younger than 45 with COVID-19, enrolled during active disease. Each CDR3 is given with its conserved first and last residue. A D gene is named only where the DNA matches it firmly. Size tells how often a clone was seen (once, few, many) or the class of an expanded clone, and some rows leave it out.

cdr3_nt: TGCAGCGTTGAAACAGGGTCTTATGGCTACACCTTC; cdr3_aa: CSVETGSYGYTF; v_call: TRBV29-1; j_call: TRBJ1-2; clone_size: -; d_call: -
cdr3_nt: TGTGCCAGCAGTTCCTACACAGGGGGGAGGACTGAAGCTTTCTTT; cdr3_aa: CASSSYTGGRTEAFF; v_call: TRBV28; j_call: TRBJ1-1; clone_size: -; d_call: TRBD1
cdr3_nt: TGTGCCAGCAGCTTATCCCTAGGAGGGGCAGGGTATGGCTACACCTTC; cdr3_aa: CASSLSLGGAGYGYTF; v_call: TRBV7-9; j_call: TRBJ1-2; clone_size: -; d_call: -
cdr3_nt: TGTGCCAGCAGTTACTCGGGGACAGATTATGGCTACACCTTC; cdr3_aa: CASSYSGTDYGYTF; v_call: TRBV6-5; j_call: TRBJ1-2; clone_size: -; d_call: TRBD1
cdr3_nt: TGTGCCACCAGCATCCGGGGGGGAACCGGGGAGCTGTTTTTT; cdr3_aa: CATSIRGGTGELFF; v_call: TRBV15; j_call: TRBJ2-2; clone_size: -; d_call: TRBD2
cdr3_nt: TGTGCCAGCACCCCTAGGACGGGGAAGAACACCGGGGAGCTGTTTTTT; cdr3_aa: CASTPRTGKNTGELFF; v_call: TRBV6-6; j_call: TRBJ2-2; clone_size: -; d_call: -
cdr3_nt: TGTGCCAGCAGTTACGGCAGGGGCAATCAGCCCCAGCATTTT; cdr3_aa: CASSYGRGNQPQHF; v_call: TRBV6-5; j_call: TRBJ1-5; clone_size: once; d_call: -
cdr3_nt: TGTGCCAGCAGCTTGCAGACCGGGACAGGGTTTGGCTACACCTTC; cdr3_aa: CASSLQTGTGFGYTF; v_call: TRBV11-1; j_call: TRBJ1-2; clone_size: -; d_call: TRBD1
cdr3_nt: TGTGCCACCACGACGGAGATCGAAGCTTTCTTT; cdr3_aa: CATTTEIEAFF; v_call: TRBV7-9; j_call: TRBJ1-1; clone_size: -; d_call: -
cdr3_nt: TGTGCCAGCAGTGATCGGGGGTCCAGTCCCGGAAACACCATATATTTT; cdr3_aa: CASSDRGSSPGNTIYF; v_call: TRBV2; j_call: TRBJ1-3; clone_size: -; d_call: -
cdr3_nt: TGTGCCATCAGTGAGCGGAAGGAGGGCACTGAAGCTTTCTTT; cdr3_aa: CAISERKEGTEAFF; v_call: TRBV10-3; j_call: TRBJ1-1; clone_size: -; d_call: -
cdr3_nt: TGCGCCAGCAGTGAGTCAGGGGCCGCGGGGTATGAGCAGTTCTTC; cdr3_aa: CASSESGAAGYEQFF; v_call: TRBV10-1; j_call: TRBJ2-1; clone_size: -; d_call: -
cdr3_nt: TGTGCCAGCAGCCTCAGACGGCTAGCGTCGACAGATACGCAGTATTTT; cdr3_aa: CASSLRRLASTDTQYF; v_call: TRBV9; j_call: TRBJ2-3; clone_size: -; d_call: -
cdr3_nt: TGTGCCTGGAGTGCCGGGACAGGAGCTTTCTTT; cdr3_aa: CAWSAGTGAFF; v_call: TRBV30; j_call: TRBJ1-1; clone_size: few; d_call: TRBD1
cdr3_nt: TGTGCCAGCAGCCCGCGGACTAGACGCGGCGGGGAGCTGTTTTTT; cdr3_aa: CASSPRTRRGGELFF; v_call: TRBV7-2; j_call: TRBJ2-2; clone_size: -; d_call: TRBD2
cdr3_nt: TGTGCCAGCAGCCAAGTAGGGGGCACTGAAGCTTTCTTT; cdr3_aa: CASSQVGGTEAFF; v_call: TRBV3-1/TRBV3-2; j_call: TRBJ1-1; clone_size: few; d_call: -
cdr3_nt: TGTGCCAGCAGCTACTTAGGAGTCTATGAGCAGTTCTTC; cdr3_aa: CASSYLGVYEQFF; v_call: TRBV11-2; j_call: TRBJ2-1; clone_size: -; d_call: -
cdr3_nt: TGTGCCAGCAGCTTAAGTCGGGGGGACGAGCAGTACTTC; cdr3_aa: CASSLSRGDEQYF; v_call: TRBV7-3; j_call: TRBJ2-7; clone_size: -; d_call: TRBD2
cdr3_nt: TGTGCCAGCAGCCGTGGGCTGAACACTGAAGCTTTCTTT; cdr3_aa: CASSRGLNTEAFF; v_call: TRBV7-9; j_call: TRBJ1-1; clone_size: once; d_call: -
cdr3_nt: TGTGCCAGCAGTCCGGACACTCTAGAACGCCGGGCCAACGTCCTGACTTTC; cdr3_aa: CASSPDTLERRANVLTF; v_call: TRBV2; j_call: TRBJ2-6; clone_size: -; d_call: -
cdr3_nt: TGTGCCAGCAGCCATTACAGAGGGGGTGAAAAACTGTTTTTT; cdr3_aa: CASSHYRGGEKLFF; v_call: TRBV7-9; j_call: TRBJ1-4; clone_size: -; d_call: -
cdr3_nt: TGCGCCAGCAGCTTGGCCGGAGGTAGATACGGAAACACCATATATTTT; cdr3_aa: CASSLAGGRYGNTIYF; v_call: TRBV5-1; j_call: TRBJ1-3; clone_size: -; d_call: -
cdr3_nt: TGTGCCTCCCCCCCTCAGCGGGGTAACACCGGGGAGCTGTTTTTT; cdr3_aa: CASPPQRGNTGELFF; v_call: TRBV30; j_call: TRBJ2-2; clone_size: -; d_call: TRBD2
cdr3_nt: TGTGCCAGCAAGAGACAGAGCTCCTACGAGCAGTACTTC; cdr3_aa: CASKRQSSYEQYF; v_call: TRBV6-5; j_call: TRBJ2-7; clone_size: -; d_call: -
cdr3_nt: TGTGCCAGCATCAGTGGAAGACAAAGTGGCTACACCTTC; cdr3_aa: CASISGRQSGYTF; v_call: TRBV6-5; j_call: TRBJ1-2; clone_size: -; d_call: -
cdr3_nt: TGTGCCAGCAGGAAGACAGGGTTCACTGAAGCTTTCTTT; cdr3_aa: CASRKTGFTEAFF; v_call: TRBV27; j_call: TRBJ1-1; clone_size: -; d_call: TRBD1
cdr3_nt: TGTGCCAGCTCACCACCGGGACAGGGGGCGAGCAATCAGCCCCAGCATTTT; cdr3_aa: CASSPPGQGASNQPQHF; v_call: TRBV18; j_call: TRBJ1-5; clone_size: -; d_call: TRBD1
cdr3_nt: TGCGCCAGCAGCTTGGGGGCAGGGGCAACTAATGAAAAACTGTTTTTT; cdr3_aa: CASSLGAGATNEKLFF; v_call: TRBV5-1; j_call: TRBJ1-4; clone_size: -; d_call: -
cdr3_nt: TGTGCCAGCAGCGGATACAGGGGTGGTAACTATGGCTACACCTTC; cdr3_aa: CASSGYRGGNYGYTF; v_call: TRBV9; j_call: TRBJ1-2; clone_size: once; d_call: TRBD1
cdr3_nt: TGTGCCAGCAGCTTAATGCAGGGGGCTATTTACGAGCAGTACTTC; cdr3_aa: CASSLMQGAIYEQYF; v_call: TRBV7-9; j_call: TRBJ2-7; clone_size: -; d_call: TRBD1
cdr3_nt: TGTGCCAGCAGCCAAGAAAGAGGGGGGGGCTATGGCTACACCTTC; cdr3_aa: CASSQERGGGYGYTF; v_call: TRBV14; j_call: TRBJ1-2; clone_size: -; d_call: -
cdr3_nt: TGTGCCAGCAGTTCCCGTAAGAGGGAGAACACCGGGGAGCTGTTTTTT; cdr3_aa: CASSSRKRENTGELFF; v_call: TRBV6-2/TRBV6-3; j_call: TRBJ2-2; clone_size: -; d_call: -
cdr3_nt: TGTGCCAGCAGTTCGGGACTAGCGGGGGGGCTAGATGAGCAGTTCTTC; cdr3_aa: CASSSGLAGGLDEQFF; v_call: TRBV6-2/TRBV6-3; j_call: TRBJ2-1; clone_size: few; d_call: TRBD2
cdr3_nt: TGCGCCAGCAGCCAGGGGGGTGCTGAAGCTTTCTTT; cdr3_aa: CASSQGGAEAFF; v_call: TRBV4-1; j_call: TRBJ1-1; clone_size: -; d_call: -
cdr3_nt: TGTGCCAGCAGTGACTGGGGTGGGAGGGATGAAAAACTGTTTTTT; cdr3_aa: CASSDWGGRDEKLFF; v_call: TRBV25-1; j_call: TRBJ1-4; clone_size: -; d_call: -
cdr3_nt: TGTGCCAGCAGCCATATCCGGGACAGGGGGGGCACTGAAGCTTTCTTT; cdr3_aa: CASSHIRDRGGTEAFF; v_call: TRBV14; j_call: TRBJ1-1; clone_size: -; d_call: TRBD1
cdr3_nt: TGTGCCAGCAGTGAGACATGGCCGGTGGCGTCACCCCTCCACTTT; cdr3_aa: CASSETWPVASPLHF; v_call: TRBV27; j_call: TRBJ1-6; clone_size: -; d_call: -
cdr3_nt: TGTGCCAGCAGCGACAGGGTCAATCAGCCCCAGCATTTT; cdr3_aa: CASSDRVNQPQHF; v_call: TRBV6-5; j_call: TRBJ1-5; clone_size: -; d_call: TRBD1
cdr3_nt: TGTGCCAGCAGCTTTGCACTAGCGGTCGCAGAGACCCAGTACTTC; cdr3_aa: CASSFALAVAETQYF; v_call: TRBV11-2; j_call: TRBJ2-5; clone_size: -; d_call: TRBD2
cdr3_nt: TGTGCCAGCAGTTACTCGGTAGCGGGAGTCCCCCACTACGAGCAGTACTTC; cdr3_aa: CASSYSVAGVPHYEQYF; v_call: TRBV6-2/TRBV6-3; j_call: TRBJ2-7; clone_size: -; d_call: TRBD2
cdr3_nt: TGTGCCAGCAGCCGAACCCCGGGACAGGGGTTCACTGAAACTTTCTTT; cdr3_aa: CASSRTPGQGFTETFF; v_call: TRBV5-5; j_call: TRBJ1-1; clone_size: -; d_call: TRBD1
cdr3_nt: TGTGCCAGCACGACAGGGCTTCAAGAGACCCAGTACTTC; cdr3_aa: CASTTGLQETQYF; v_call: TRBV25-1; j_call: TRBJ2-5; clone_size: -; d_call: TRBD1
cdr3_nt: TGTGCAAGTCGCTTAGGACAGGGGCTCCCTGAAGCTTTCTTT; cdr3_aa: CASRLGQGLPEAFF; v_call: TRBV12-2; j_call: TRBJ1-1; clone_size: -; d_call: -
cdr3_nt: TGTGCCAGCAGCCAACGAGACAGGCGTGAAGCTTTCTTT; cdr3_aa: CASSQRDRREAFF; v_call: TRBV14; j_call: TRBJ1-1; clone_size: -; d_call: -
cdr3_nt: TGTGCCAGCAGAACTCAGGGGGCGCAGCGTGGCTACACCTTC; cdr3_aa: CASRTQGAQRGYTF; v_call: TRBV5-4; j_call: TRBJ1-2; clone_size: -; d_call: TRBD1
cdr3_nt: TGTGCCAGCAGTTGGGGAGGGGTTAGCAATCAGCCCCAGCATTTT; cdr3_aa: CASSWGGVSNQPQHF; v_call: TRBV6-5; j_call: TRBJ1-5; clone_size: -; d_call: -
cdr3_nt: TGTGCCAGCAGCCGGGGGACTAGCGGGGTGGTGCATACGCAGTATTTT; cdr3_aa: CASSRGTSGVVHTQYF; v_call: TRBV27; j_call: TRBJ2-3; clone_size: -; d_call: TRBD2
cdr3_nt: TGTGCCAGCCATGACGGTCTCCGAGGGCCCCAGCATTTT; cdr3_aa: CASHDGLRGPQHF; v_call: TRBV6-4; j_call: TRBJ1-5; clone_size: -; d_call: -
cdr3_nt: TGTGCCAGCAGCTTGGGGGACATCTCTGGAAACACCATATATTTT; cdr3_aa: CASSLGDISGNTIYF; v_call: TRBV5-4; j_call: TRBJ1-3; clone_size: -; d_call: -
cdr3_nt: TGCGCCAGCAGCGCTAGCGGCACAGATACGCAGTATTTT; cdr3_aa: CASSASGTDTQYF; v_call: TRBV10-1; j_call: TRBJ2-3; clone_size: -; d_call: -
cdr3_nt: TGTGCCAGCAGCCAAGAGAGCACTAGTGAGCAGTTCTTC; cdr3_aa: CASSQESTSEQFF; v_call: TRBV3-1/TRBV3-2; j_call: TRBJ2-1; clone_size: -; d_call: -
cdr3_nt: TGTGCCAGCAGCTATGGGGGCCGAGGGACTGAAGCTTTCTTT; cdr3_aa: CASSYGGRGTEAFF; v_call: TRBV13; j_call: TRBJ1-1; clone_size: -; d_call: -
cdr3_nt: TGCGCCAGCAGCTTGGCTGAAAGTAACAGGGATGGTGGTGGCTACACCTTC; cdr3_aa: CASSLAESNRDGGGYTF; v_call: TRBV5-1; j_call: TRBJ1-2; clone_size: -; d_call: -
cdr3_nt: TGTGCCAGCAGCCAAGATCGCGGGACTAGACAAGAGACCCAGTACTTC; cdr3_aa: CASSQDRGTRQETQYF; v_call: TRBV14; j_call: TRBJ2-5; clone_size: -; d_call: TRBD2